These 20 T cell receptor beta chains were all obtained from the same sample, sequenced in a study of naive and memory T cell subsets. Their recognized antigens are unknown. Findings and limits, study-wide: Possibly reflecting memory cells re-expressing CD45RA, a few larger clonotypes occurred in naive repertoires, especially CD8.

Two oligonucleotides, mixed equimolar, formed the beta constant-region primer covering TRBC1 and TRBC2. Ligated cDNA was amplified by four rounds of PCR with nested alpha and beta constant-region primers and SP2. TCRdb itself ran the UMI-ligation and nested PCR reads through MiXCR, one entry per CDR3 protein. The table lists about 90,000 distinct CDR3 sequences, 11% of them singletons. Sequenced sample: naive CD4+ T cells from blood. The origin of the receptors is a human donor in good health.

In this sample, this clonotype turned up a few times. The V and J genes are TRBV12-3 or TRBV12-4 and TRBJ2-3; 9 positions match TRBD2. V gave up 3 bases and J gave up 9 bases; unmatched junction bases: 16. The CDR3 spans 17 residues. CDR3 sequence (DNA): TGTGCCAGCAGTTTTCGCGGGGGGGGGTCCTGGGTAGAGACGCAGTATTTT. It codes for CASSFRGGGSWVETQYF.

The V call is TRBV20-1, the J call TRBJ2-2; D is uncertain. CDR1 is DFQATT, CDR2 SNEGSKA, per germline (reference sequence). This CDR3 contains 14 residues. V lost 2 bases and J lost 1, with 8 bases in between. In nucleotides, the CDR3 is TGCAGTGCTAGACGGCAGATGAACACCGGGGAGCTGTTTTTT. As protein: CSARRQMNTGELFF.

In this sample, this clonotype turned up many times. J is TRBJ2-3 and V is TRBV6-1, with D unresolved. Germline lookup yields CDR1 MNHNS and CDR2 SASEGT. The V gene lost 3 bases and the J gene lost 6 bases, with 10 bases spanning the gap. This CDR3 is 13 amino acids long. CDR3 residues: CASSEPPSDTQYF. DNA for the CDR3: TGTGCCAGCAGTGAGCCCCCAAGCGATACGCAGTATTTT.

In this sample, this clonotype turned up a few times. The chain employs TRBV20-1 and TRBJ1-2; D is unresolved. CDR3 length equals 11 residues. Germline CDR1 DFQATT, CDR2 SNEGSKA (reference sequence). V lost 2 bases to trimming and J lost 6 bases, with 7 bases between them. CDR3 loop: CSARRENGYTF. The CDR3 region has the DNA TGCAGTGCTAGACGGGAGAATGGCTACACCTTC.

The rearrangement uses TRBV7-8 and TRBJ2-7; unclear D gene. The CDR3 runs to 13 residues. V was cut by 1 base and J by 4 bases, with 8 bases left in between. The V gene's germline CDR1 is SGHVS and CDR2 FQNEAQ. CDR3 residues: CASSLGIQYEQYF. DNA for the CDR3: TGTGCCAGCAGCTTAGGTATCCAGTACGAGCAGTACTTC.

This clonotype was observed at least ten times. The rearrangement links TRBV30 to TRBJ1-4, with 9 bases identical to TRBD1. The CDR3 has 15 residues. After removal of 4 bases from V and 8 bases from J, the junction contained 11 bases not matched to a gene. Germline assignment: CDR1 GTSNPN and CDR2 SVGIG (reference sequence). The CDR3 DNA reads TGTGCCTGGACCCCTGACAGGGGGAAAACGGAAAAACTGTTTTTT. Its protein is CAWTPDRGKTEKLFF. The entire variable domain, with the rest obtained from reference TRBV30 and TRBJ1-4, is as follows: SQTIHQWPATLVQPVGSPLSLECTVEGTSNPNLYWYRQAAGRGLQLLFYSVGIGQISSEVPQNLSASRPQDRQFILSSKKLLLSDSGFYLCAWTPDRGKTEKLFFGSGTQLSVL.

J is TRBJ1-6 and V is TRBV6-6; 8 bases are a match to TRBD1. The CDR3 contains 14 residues. J lost 1 base, V lost 11 bases, and 4 bases had no gene match. Germline values: CDR1 MNHNY, CDR2 SVGAGI (reference sequence). The CDR3 is CAAQGASYNSPLHF. CDR3 in DNA: TGTGCCGCCCAGGGGGCTTCCTATAATTCACCCCTCCACTTT.

V usage is TRBV5-1 and J usage is TRBJ2-7; no clear D. Germline CDR1 SGHRS, CDR2 YFSETQ. The germline V and J ends were trimmed by 3 bases and 2 bases, with 21 bases remaining between them. This CDR3 spans 17 amino acids. CDR3 region: CASSSSPMQVVAYEQYF. CDR3 DNA sequence: TGCGCCAGCAGCTCCTCTCCGATGCAGGTCGTGGCCTACGAGCAGTACTTC.

The rearrangement links TRBV10-3 to TRBJ2-1; D ambiguous. CDR1 ENHRY and CDR2 SYGVKD come from the germline V gene. CDR3 size: 13 residues. V lost 1 base, J lost 7 bases, and 8 bases lay in between. As DNA, the CDR3 is TGTGCCATCAGTGAGTTAGGGCGTAATGAGCAGTTCTTC. Protein sequence: CAISELGRNEQFF.

The table lists this clonotype with many counts. The V gene is TRBV14, the J gene TRBJ2-6; 12 bases align to TRBD2. Germline V gene data show CDR1 as SGHDN and CDR2 as FVKESK. V lost 1 base to trimming and J lost 1 base; unmatched junction nucleotides: 14. The CDR3 totals 22 residues. CDR3 sequence: CASSQVPSGRAPVVSGANVLTF. CDR3 DNA sequence: TGTGCCAGCAGCCAAGTACCTAGCGGGAGGGCCCCTGTTGTTTCTGGGGCCAACGTCCTGACTTTC.

This chain uses TRBV20-1 with TRBJ1-5; D is possibly TRBD1 (5 bases). From germline, CDR1 is DFQATT and CDR2 SNEGSKA (reference sequence). This CDR3 comprises 14 residues. The V end was cut by 4 bases, the J end by 3 bases, with 13 bases between. For the CDR3, the DNA is TGCAGTGCTACACGCAGGGCTTTCAATCAGCCCCAGCATTTT. The encoded protein is CSATRRAFNQPQHF.

This clonotype occurred a few times. This chain joins TRBV12-3 or TRBV12-4 and TRBJ2-2; 7 nucleotides agree with TRBD1. This CDR3 has 14 amino acids. The junction had 6 bases not matched to a gene; V was cut back by 6 bases and J by 5 bases. CDR3 in amino acids: CASRRQGFTGELFF. For the CDR3, the DNA is TGTGCCAGCAGGAGACAGGGATTTACCGGGGAGCTGTTTTTT.

Only a few counts were recorded for this clonotype. The V call is TRBV30, the J call TRBJ1-6; the D is unclear. The CDR3 has 14 amino acids. Per the germline V gene, CDR1 is GTSNPN and CDR2 is SVGIG (reference sequence). V was shortened by 5 bases and J by 9 bases, with 17 bases between the two germline ends. The CDR3 DNA reads as TGTGCCTGGTTGGACCGCGGCCGATTTTCACCCCTCCACTTT. Translation: CAWLDRGRFSPLHF.

At least ten counts were recorded for this clonotype. The rearrangement uses TRBV28 and TRBJ1-1, with D possibly matching TRBD1 (5 bases). With 5 bases removed from V and 10 bases from J, the gap between germline ends came to 11 bases. Germline values: CDR1 MDHEN, CDR2 SYDVKM. The CDR3 loop spans 11 amino acids. CDR3 protein: CASSAGIGAFF. The CDR3, as DNA: TGTGCCAGCAGTGCAGGGATTGGAGCTTTCTTT.

The sample holds many counts of this clonotype. The V call is TRBV6-6, the J call TRBJ2-1, with TRBD2 matching over 14 bases. The CDR3 has 16 amino acids. V lost 0 bases, J lost 8 bases, and 3 bases stayed unmatched. CDR1 is MNHNY, CDR2 SVGAGI, per germline (reference sequence). Written as DNA, the CDR3 is TGTGCCAGCAGTTACTCCCCGGGACTAGCGGGGGATGAGCAGTTCTTC. This sequence encodes CASSYSPGLAGDEQFF.

The chain combines TRBV12-3 or TRBV12-4 with TRBJ2-1, with 10 bases aligning to TRBD2. With V trimmed by 3 bases and J by 2 bases, 4 bases remained unmatched. The CDR3 sequence is 16 residues long. As DNA, the CDR3 is TGTGCCAGCAGTTTCCTGAGCGGGAGGGCCTACAATGAGCAGTTCTTC. Residues: CASSFLSGRAYNEQFF.

This clonotype was seen a handful of times. This chain links TRBV20-1 with TRBJ1-2, with unresolved D. The CDR3 extends over 16 amino acids. V was clipped by 0 bases and J by 4 bases, with 18 bases between them. Germline V gene sequence: CDR1 DFQATT, CDR2 SNEGSKA (reference sequence). CDR3 in DNA: TGCAGTGCTAGAGATGATACGAATGCCAACGTCTATGGCTACACCTTC. It specifies CSARDDTNANVYGYTF.

The chain recombines TRBV13 with TRBJ1-2; TRBD1 agrees at 7 bases. The germline gives CDR1 PRHDT, CDR2 FYEKMQ (reference sequence). The CDR3 covers 15 residues. Unmatched junction bases numbered 9, after V lost 5 bases and J lost 3 bases. The CDR3 loop reads CASSAWQGVHYGYTF. The CDR3 bases are TGTGCCAGCAGCGCATGGCAGGGGGTTCACTATGGCTACACCTTC.

This clonotype was observed a handful of times. The chain is built from TRBV7-2 and TRBJ1-4, with D unclear. Germline loops: CDR1 SGHTA, CDR2 FQGNSA. The CDR3 spans 16 residues. V was shortened by 3 bases and J by 5 bases, with 16 bases between the two germline ends. The CDR3 nucleotides are TGTGCCAGCAGCTTGCGGGCGGACCAGCTAAATGAAAAACTGTTTTTT. Translating gives CASSLRADQLNEKLFF.

V gene TRBV27 combines with J gene TRBJ1-1, with D uncertain. With 5 bases removed from V and 5 bases from J, the gap between germline ends came to 12 bases. The CDR3 is made up of 13 amino acids. Germline V lookup: CDR1 MNHEY, CDR2 SMNVEV (reference sequence). CDR3: CASSQRVGTEAFF. The CDR3 DNA reads as TGTGCCAGCAGTCAACGGGTGGGAACTGAAGCTTTCTTT.